This TCR beta chain comes out of a study of T-cell memory formation after mild COVID-19 listed by TCRdb under 2021. Concerning the study at large: TCR sequence clusters from the two donors were found to be largely donor specific. Two young, previously healthy adult volunteers made up the cohort, one male and one female. T-cell clones expanding and contracting after mild COVID-19 in two donors were tracked by longitudinal TCRalpha and TCRbeta repertoire sequencing.

Ficoll-Paque density gradient centrifugation was the method used to isolate PBMCs. Results the study describes overall, beyond this receptor: Clones that contracted from day 15 to 85 showed balanced CD4/CD8 phenotypes, whereas a second wave of clones that expanded from day 15 to 37 leaned towards CD4+. Contracting CD4+ clones turned up mainly in the CM and EM memory subsets, whereas EMRA was where CD8+ clones were enriched. Only two mild cases were covered in the study, and larger cohorts including severe cases with pre-infection samples were considered necessary. SARS-CoV-2 specificity of the second-wave clones peaking on day 37 was not confirmed. Some responding clones were detected in pre-infection memory, which suggested that pre-existing cross-reactive memory T cells had joined the SARS-CoV-2 response.

The germline V gene specifies MNHNS as CDR1 and SASEGT as CDR2. The germline ends are 10 bases apart after V is trimmed by 4 bases and J by 6 bases. The CDR3 numbers 12 residues from cysteine through phenylalanine. Only the CDR3 DNA stays, 36 bases, in frame from base 1. These reads were obtained on an Illumina NovaSeq 6000. TCRalpha and TCRbeta cDNA libraries were built by 5'RACE with constant-segment primers, adding sample barcodes and unique molecular identifiers. Trizol reagent was used to extract RNA from every sample. Library amplification was performed in two PCR steps, and a second sample barcode and Illumina TruSeq adapters were introduced in the second step. Sequencing of the libraries was done on an Illumina NovaSeq, producing 2 x 150 bp paired-end reads. Per the original workflow: Reads were demultiplexed and collapsed into UMI-guided consensus sequences with migec v1.2.7. Using mixcr v2.1.11, the UMI consensuses were aligned to TRA and TRB V and J templates and assembled into clonotypes. Clonotypes were classified as expanded or contracted when called significant by both edgeR and NoisET, with noise models trained on biological replicates. For edgeR calls, the cutoffs were a false discovery rate-adjusted p below 0.01 and a log2 fold-change threshold of 1. As an exploratory analysis of dynamics, max-normalized trajectories of the 1000 most abundant clonotypes were examined by PCA with hierarchical clustering. The CD4 or CD8 phenotype of responding clones was assigned using the separately sequenced CD4+ and CD8+ repertoires. In-frame beta chains were kept once TCRdb had trimmed the public reads at Q25 with fastp and called clones with MiXCR. Identical CDR3 protein sequences are pooled into one entry, listed with their most common genes and DNA. TCRdb, not the original authors, processed these V and J calls. In this sample the table shows roughly 550,000 distinct CDR3 sequences, about a fifth of which occur a single time. Approximately 12% of the sample lies in the top ten.

This clonotype was seen only a few times. Its specific antigen is unknown. Base qualities are not at hand, and no much larger clone is one base apart. The source is an adult woman who had mild COVID-19 (a few samples of this study predate the infection). The sample titles of this study are shuffled in the database, so cell type and time point are left out; the donor was told from shared clones. The receptor chain draws on TRBV6-1 and TRBJ2-7; no confident D gene assignment can be made. The sequenced sample was PBMCs or a T cell subset sorted from them (not recorded which). The CDR3 reads as follows: CASSGLPREQYF. The sequenced DNA: TGTGCCAGCAGTGGACTTCCCCGCGAGCAGTACTTC.